Sequencing of this T cell receptor (beta chain) was carried out in a study of shared clonotypes between healthy human individuals. Study overall: Three plates were used per donor for CD4 naive, three for CD4 memory, two for CD8 naive and one for CD8 memory.

Measured with immunoSEQ multiplex PCR; TCRdb has only the in-frame clones, and not every one. Here the sample spans hundreds of thousands of clones, 74% being singletons. About this clone itself: As yet, its antigen is unknown.

This CDR3 region has 14 residues. The germline CDR1 and CDR2 sequences are MNHNS and SASEGT. The V segment lost 4 bases and the J segment 10 bases; nucleotides outside the gene matches: 10. Points from the study as a whole: Naive subsets typically showed greater estimated richness than memory subsets.

The sequenced sample was memory CD4+ T cells sorted from blood. The subset: CD45RA-negative fraction. V is TRBV6-1 and J is TRBJ1-5; 7 bases match TRBD1. The sequence derives from a young woman in good health. The CDR3: CASSATGVLPPQHF. The DNA for the CDR3 is TGTGCCAGCAGTGCTACAGGGGTCCTTCCCCCCCAGCATTTT.